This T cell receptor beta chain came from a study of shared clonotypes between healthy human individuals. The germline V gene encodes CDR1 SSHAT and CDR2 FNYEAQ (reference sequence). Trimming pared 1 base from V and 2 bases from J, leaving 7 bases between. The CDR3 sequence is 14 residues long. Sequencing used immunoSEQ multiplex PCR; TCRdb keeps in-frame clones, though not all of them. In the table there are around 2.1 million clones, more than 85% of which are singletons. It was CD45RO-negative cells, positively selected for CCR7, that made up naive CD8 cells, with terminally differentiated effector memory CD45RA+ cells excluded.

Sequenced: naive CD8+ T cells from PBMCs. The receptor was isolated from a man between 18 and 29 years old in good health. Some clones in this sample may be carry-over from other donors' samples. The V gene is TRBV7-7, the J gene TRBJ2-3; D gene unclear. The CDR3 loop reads CASSLGYPTDTQYF. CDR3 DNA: TGTGCCAGCAGCTTAGGATATCCCACAGATACGCAGTATTTT.